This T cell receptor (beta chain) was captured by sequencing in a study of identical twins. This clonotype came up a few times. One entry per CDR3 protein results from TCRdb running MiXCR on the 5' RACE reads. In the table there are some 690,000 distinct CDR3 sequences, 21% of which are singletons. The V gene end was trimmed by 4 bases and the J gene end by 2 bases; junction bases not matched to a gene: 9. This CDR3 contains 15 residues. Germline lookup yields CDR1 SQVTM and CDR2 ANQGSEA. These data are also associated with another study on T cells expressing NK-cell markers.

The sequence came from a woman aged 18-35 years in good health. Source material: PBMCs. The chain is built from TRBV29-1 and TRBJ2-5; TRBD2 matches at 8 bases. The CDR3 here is CSVATASGRQETQYF. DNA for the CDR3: TGCAGCGTTGCCACCGCTAGCGGGCGACAAGAGACCCAGTACTTC.